This T cell receptor (beta chain) was sequenced in a study of T cells in Graves' hyperthyroidism and ophthalmopathy. Ten or more counts support this clonotype. Its target is unknown. General study findings and limits: Blood also contained most expanded thyroid clonotypes above 0.001.

Template material for amplifying TCR beta CDR3 regions consisted of RNA transcripts. With the HTBI primer set, the TCR CDR3 went through a first round of RT-PCR. One entry per CDR3 protein results from TCRdb running MiXCR on the multiplex PCR reads. The repertoire has roughly 500,000 distinct CDR3 sequences, 46% of them found once; the top ten carry under 20%. This CDR3 comprises 15 residues. Germline values: CDR1 LNHDA, CDR2 SQIVND (reference sequence). Trimming left V 3 bases short and J 1 base short, with 12 bases between. The chain is built from TRBV19 and TRBJ1-1; D uncertain. Sequencing used peripheral blood or thyroid tissue (not recorded which). The sequence was collected from an adult woman with Graves' disease, either hyperthyroidism or ophthalmopathy (not recorded which). The CDR3 DNA sequence: TGTGCCAGTAGTATGGGGAGTGGTACGAACACTGAAGCTTTCTTT. It is translated as CASSMGSGTNTEAFF. Based on the CDR3 plus reference TRBV19 and TRBJ1-1, the full variable domain is DGGITQSPKYLFRKEGQNVTLSCEQNLNHDAMYWYRQDPGQGLRLIYYSQIVNDFQKGDIAEGYSVSREKKESFPLTVTSAQKNPTAFYLCASSMGSGTNTEAFFGQGTRLTVV.